This TCR beta chain was retrieved from a study of T cell repertoires in aging, cancer and after chemotherapy. Study-wide background: Donor ages fell into six groups from 30 or younger up to 70 or older. Findings and limits, study-wide: Rebound thymic output was suggested by rising median generation probability during chemotherapy in each cancer cohort.

A word on this clonotype: The antigen is unknown.

TCR beta rearrangements were amplified from peripheral blood genomic DNA. Multiplex touch-down PCR with TRB-A/B primers amplified rearranged V-D-J TRB sequences. TCRdb reanalysed the multiplex PCR reads using MiXCR and keeps one entry per CDR3 protein. The sample has under 4,000 distinct CDR3 sequences; 25% to 30% are singletons. Germline-derived CDR1 and CDR2 are SEHNR and FQNEAQ (reference sequence). The CDR3 has 14 amino acids. V dropped 5 bases and J dropped 4 bases, with 14 bases sitting between them. The chain is built from TRBV7-9 and TRBJ1-1, with no clear D. The receptor's source is a human donor with a solid tumor. Sequenced: blood. The DNA for the CDR3 is TGTGCCAGCAGCCCCGCGGGGTTGAGCACTGAAGCTTTCTTT. It is translated as CASSPAGLSTEAFF.